This TCR beta chain was obtained from a study of response to subunit inactivated influenza vaccine. Study observations and caveats: Authors proposed each seasonal influenza vaccination draws in few new T cells.

Regarding this clonotype: The antigen is unknown.

TCRdb re-analysed the RT-PCR reads in MiXCR, keeping a single row per CDR3 protein. This table holds hundreds of thousands of distinct CDR3 sequences, 15% to 19% found once. Sample: PBMCs from blood, taken roughly 12 days after vaccination. The origin of this receptor is a man aged 50-59 years who received an inactivated influenza vaccine.

In nucleotides, the CDR3 is TGTGCCAGCAGCATCGGGACGGCTAAAGAGACCCAGTACTTC. Protein: CASSIGTAKETQYF. The chain joins TRBV9 to TRBJ2-5; D could derive from TRBD1 or TRBD2 (5 bases each). This CDR3 comprises 14 residues. Trimming shortened V by 4 bases and J by 3 bases, and 13 bases separated the two germline ends. Germline CDR1 SGDLS, CDR2 YYNGEE.